This TCR beta chain was observed in a study of T cell responses to AZD1222 COVID-19 vaccine. Points from the study as a whole: It was only a handful of AZD1222 recipients who were seropositive at baseline. With dominance at 160-218 and 743-854, vaccine-associated CD4 TCRs spanned spike.

Remarks on this clone: Its specificity is not known.

Only in-frame clones appear in the TCRdb table, and some are missing; sequencing was by immunoSEQ multiplex PCR. In the table there are roughly 140,000 clones, about 91% of which are singletons. The CDR3 spans 15 residues. After removal of 3 bases from V and 0 bases from J, the junction contained 1 base not matched to a gene. Germline V lookup: CDR1 SGHDT, CDR2 YYEEEE. Sequenced material: peripheral blood, taken on day 0 of AZD1222 vaccination. V usage is TRBV5-6 and J usage is TRBJ1-2, with 11 bases matching TRBD1. The receptor comes from an adult in good health. This CDR3 reads CASSWTGGSNYGYTF. The CDR3 nucleotides are TGTGCCAGCAGCTGGACAGGGGGCTCTAACTATGGCTACACCTTC.